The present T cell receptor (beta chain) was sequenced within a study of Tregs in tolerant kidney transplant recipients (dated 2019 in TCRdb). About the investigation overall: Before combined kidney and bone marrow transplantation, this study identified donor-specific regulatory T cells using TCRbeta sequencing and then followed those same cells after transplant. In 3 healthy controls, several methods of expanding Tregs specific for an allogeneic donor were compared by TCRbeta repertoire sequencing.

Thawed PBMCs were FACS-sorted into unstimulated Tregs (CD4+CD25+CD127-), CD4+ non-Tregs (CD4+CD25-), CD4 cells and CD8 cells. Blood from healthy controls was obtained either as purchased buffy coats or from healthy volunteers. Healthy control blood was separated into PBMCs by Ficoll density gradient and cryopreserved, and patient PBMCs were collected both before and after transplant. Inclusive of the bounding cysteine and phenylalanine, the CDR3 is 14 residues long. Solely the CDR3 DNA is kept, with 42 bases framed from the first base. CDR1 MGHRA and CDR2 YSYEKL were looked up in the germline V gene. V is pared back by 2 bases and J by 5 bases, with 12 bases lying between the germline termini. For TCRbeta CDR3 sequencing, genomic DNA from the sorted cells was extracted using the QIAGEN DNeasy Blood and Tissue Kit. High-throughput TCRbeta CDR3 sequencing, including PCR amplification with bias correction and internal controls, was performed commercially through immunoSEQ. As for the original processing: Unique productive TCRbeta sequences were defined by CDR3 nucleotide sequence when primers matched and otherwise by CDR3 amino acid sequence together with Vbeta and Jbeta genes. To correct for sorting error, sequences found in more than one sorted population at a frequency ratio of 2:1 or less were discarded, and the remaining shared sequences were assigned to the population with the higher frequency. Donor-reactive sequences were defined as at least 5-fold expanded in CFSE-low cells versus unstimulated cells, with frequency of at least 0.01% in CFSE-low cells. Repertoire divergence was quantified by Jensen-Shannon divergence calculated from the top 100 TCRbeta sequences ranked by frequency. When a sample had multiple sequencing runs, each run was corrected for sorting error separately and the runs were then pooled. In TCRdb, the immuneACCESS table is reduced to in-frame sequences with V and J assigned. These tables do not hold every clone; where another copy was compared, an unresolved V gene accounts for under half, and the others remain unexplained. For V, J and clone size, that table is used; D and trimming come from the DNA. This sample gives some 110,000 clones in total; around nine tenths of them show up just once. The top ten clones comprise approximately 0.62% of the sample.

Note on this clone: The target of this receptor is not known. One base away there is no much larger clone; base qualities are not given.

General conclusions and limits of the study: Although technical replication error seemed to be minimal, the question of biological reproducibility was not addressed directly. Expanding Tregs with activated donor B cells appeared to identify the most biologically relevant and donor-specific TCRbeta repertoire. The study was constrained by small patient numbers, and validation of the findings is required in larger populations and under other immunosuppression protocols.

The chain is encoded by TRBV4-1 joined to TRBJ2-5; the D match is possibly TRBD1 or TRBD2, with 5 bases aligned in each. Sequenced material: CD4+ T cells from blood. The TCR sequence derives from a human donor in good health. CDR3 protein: CASSQLGERETQYF. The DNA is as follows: TGCGCCAGCAGCCAACTGGGGGAGAGGGAGACCCAGTACTTC.